This passage covers 21 T cell receptor beta chains from one sample sequenced in a study of blood T cell repertoires in COVID-19. Data came from immunoSEQ multiplex PCR; TCRdb stores just in-frame clones and leaves some out. This sample has about 110,000 clones; 70% to 85% occur once, and the top ten carry 7.9%. Source material: peripheral blood. The receptors shown here come from an elderly woman with active or convalescent COVID-19.

This clone was recorded only once. This chain links TRBV2 with TRBJ2-7; possibly TRBD1 for D (6 bases). Germline V gene data show CDR1 as SNHLY and CDR2 as FYNNEI. There are 14 residues in the CDR3. V lost 5 bases, J lost 2 bases, and 13 bases lay in between. The CDR3 DNA is TGTGCCAGCAGTCTTTTCCGGGACACCTACGAGCAGTACTTC. This gives the protein CASSLFRDTYEQYF.

This sequence joins TRBV7-3 and TRBJ1-3; unclear D gene. V gave up 4 bases and J gave up 7 bases, with 11 bases separating them. The CDR3 spans 13 residues. Germline V CDR1 and CDR2: SGHTA, FQGTGA. CDR3 sequence (DNA): TGTGCCAGCAGCTCCCATCCCGGGAACACCATATATTTT. Amino acid sequence: CASSSHPGNTIYF. The whole variable domain, remainder taken from reference TRBV7-3 and TRBJ1-3, is GAGVSQTPSNKVTEKGKYVELRCDPISGHTALYWYRQSLGQGPEFLIYFQGTGAADDSGLPNDRFFAVRPEGSVSTLKIQRTERGDSAVYLCASSSHPGNTIYFGEGSWLTVV.

This clone was observed once. This chain joins TRBV6-5 and TRBJ1-2; possible D gene TRBD1, 6 bases. Trimming cost V 5 bases and J 7 bases, with 14 bases left between them. Germline CDR1 and CDR2: MNHEY and SVGAGI. This CDR3 region has 13 residues. The CDR3 DNA sequence: TGTGCCAGCAGTACACAGGGATCGGGTGGCTACACCTTC. Protein product: CASSTQGSGGYTF.

The rearrangement uses TRBV3-1 (or the pseudogene TRBV3-2) and TRBJ2-7, with D possibly matching TRBD2 (6 bases). This CDR3 spans 13 amino acids. V shed 1 base and J shed 6 bases, with 10 bases lying between them. From germline, CDR1 is LGHDT and CDR2 YNNKEL (reference sequence). The CDR3 nucleotides are TGTGCCAGCAGCCAAGCTTTAGCGGCCGAGCAGTACTTC. It translates to CASSQALAAEQYF.

CDR3 DNA: TGTGCCATCAGTGCCGCAGGGGACCAGTACTTC. Translation: CAISAAGDQYF. The V gene is TRBV10-3, the J gene TRBJ2-7; D is possibly TRBD1 (6 bases). Germline V CDR1 and CDR2: ENHRY, SYGVKD. This CDR3 has 11 amino acids. V was pared by 4 bases and J by 10 bases, with 11 bases between.

V gene TRBV27 combines with J gene TRBJ2-3; 10 bases map to TRBD2. Trimming cost V 0 bases and J 4 bases; bases outside gene matches: 4. The CDR3 length is 16 residues. Germline assignment: CDR1 MNHEY and CDR2 SMNVEV (reference sequence). This CDR3 reads CASSLSASGSADTQYF. CDR3 nucleotides: TGTGCCAGCAGTTTATCGGCTAGCGGGAGCGCAGATACGCAGTATTTT.

Concerning this clone: This sample includes further DNA sequences coding for the same CDR3. The chain employs TRBV2 and TRBJ1-1; possibly TRBD1 for D (5 bases). Germline CDR1 and CDR2: SNHLY and FYNNEI. The CDR3 contains 12 residues. V lost 4 bases to trimming and J lost 7 bases, with 10 bases between them. The CDR3 bases are TGTGCCAGCAGTGCCGGGGGAGATGAAGCTTTCTTT. Translating it yields CASSAGGDEAFF.

The J gene is TRBJ1-5, the V gene TRBV19, with TRBD1 matching over 9 bases. This CDR3 is built from 16 residues. The trim removed 6 bases at V and 5 bases at J, leaving 11 bases unmatched. The germline V gene has CDR1 LNHDA and CDR2 SQIVND (reference sequence). CDR3 region: CASRLMTGGTDQPQHF. As DNA, the CDR3 is TGTGCCAGTAGATTAATGACAGGGGGGACGGATCAGCCCCAGCATTTT.

This chain links TRBV7-6 with TRBJ2-3; TRBD2 matches at 14 bases. Looked up from germline, CDR1 is SGHVS and CDR2 is FNYEAQ. Trimming cost V 5 bases and J 4 bases; bases outside gene matches: 5. This CDR3 has 16 amino acids. For the CDR3, the DNA is TGTGCCAGCAGCCAGGGGACTAGCGGGAGCTCAGATACGCAGTATTTT. Protein product: CASSQGTSGSSDTQYF.

This chain's CDR3 is CASSPGPSSHEQYF. The CDR3 DNA reads TGTGCCAGCAGTCCCGGGCCCTCTAGCCACGAGCAGTACTTC. The rearrangement uses TRBV6-4 and TRBJ2-7, with a weak D call TRBD2 (5 bases). This CDR3 has 14 residues. Trimming removed 5 bases at V and 5 bases at J, with 16 bases between. CDR1 is MRHNA and CDR2 is SNTAGT in the germline V gene.

The V and J genes are TRBV19 and TRBJ2-2, with 9 bases that match TRBD1. The CDR3 is 15 residues long. After removal of 5 bases from V and 5 bases from J, the junction contained 6 bases not matched to a gene. CDR1 and CDR2 (germline): LNHDA, SQIVND (reference sequence). The CDR3, as DNA: TGTGCCAGTAGTTCCGGGACAGGGATAACCGGGGAGCTGTTTTTT. It yields the protein CASSSGTGITGELFF.

V gene TRBV12-3 or TRBV12-4 combines with J gene TRBJ1-6; a weak D match, TRBD1 (5 bases). The CDR3 contains 13 residues. V was shortened by 6 bases and J by 10 bases, with 13 bases between the two germline ends. The CDR3 DNA sequence: TGTGCCAGCAGCTCAGGGATCAGGTCACCCCTCCACTTT. This encodes CASSSGIRSPLHF.

The genes are TRBV10-3 and TRBJ2-7, with TRBD1 matching over 9 bases. With V trimmed by 4 bases and J by 5 bases, 6 bases remained unmatched. This CDR3 spans 14 amino acids. Germline assignment: CDR1 ENHRY and CDR2 SYGVKD. The CDR3 nucleotides read TGTGCCATCAGTGCCGGACAGGGGTTCCACGAGCAGTACTTC. Its translation is CAISAGQGFHEQYF.

The genes are TRBV19 and TRBJ1-1; the D is unclear. The CDR3 spans 12 residues. Germline loops: CDR1 LNHDA, CDR2 SQIVND (reference sequence). The V and J ends lost 3 bases and 4 bases respectively, with 6 bases between them. For the CDR3, the DNA is TGTGCCAGTAGTATCCCAGGCACTGAAGCTTTCTTT. It encodes CASSIPGTEAFF.

J is TRBJ2-3 and V is TRBV9; tentatively, D is TRBD1 (5 bases). The CDR3 has 15 amino acids. V lost 6 bases and J 6 bases, leaving 20 bases between the germline ends. Germline values: CDR1 SGDLS, CDR2 YYNGEE. This CDR3 is CASTRGDRQLDTQYF. DNA for the CDR3: TGTGCCAGCACCCGAGGAGACAGACAGTTGGATACGCAGTATTTT.

The chain uses TRBV28 and TRBJ2-7, with a possible D match to TRBD2 (5 bases). Trimming removed 6 bases from V and 6 bases from J, with 21 bases in between. Per germline, CDR1 MDHEN and CDR2 SYDVKM. This CDR3 region has 15 residues. The CDR3 sequence: CASSQSWVRSGEQYF. The CDR3 region has the DNA TGTGCCAGCAGCCAGAGCTGGGTCCGAAGCGGCGAGCAGTACTTC.

This chain uses TRBV27 with TRBJ2-1; possibly TRBD2 for D (6 bases). Trimming took 3 bases from V and 7 from J, leaving 13 bases between them. The CDR3 has 14 residues. In germline, CDR1 is MNHEY, CDR2 SMNVEV (reference sequence). CDR3 sequence: CASSFSSVGNEQFF. CDR3 bases: TGTGCCAGCAGTTTCTCTAGCGTGGGGAATGAGCAGTTCTTC.

This clone was picked up a small number of times. J is TRBJ2-3 and V is TRBV13; 8 positions agree with TRBD2. Per the germline V gene, CDR1 is PRHDT and CDR2 is FYEKMQ (reference sequence). The CDR3 covers 16 residues. V was clipped by 6 bases and J by 3 bases; unmatched bases: 11. The CDR3 DNA reads TGTGCCAGCAGTCAATTACACGGGAGGGCTACAGATACGCAGTATTTT. This encodes CASSQLHGRATDTQYF.

The chain's CDR3 is CASSPVAGTGNTGELFF. In DNA form, the CDR3 reads TGTGCCAGCTCACCGGTGGCCGGGACAGGGAACACCGGGGAGCTGTTTTTT. V gene TRBV18 combines with J gene TRBJ2-2; TRBD1 matches 8 bases. V shed 3 bases and J 1 base; nucleotides not matched to a gene: 7. Germline V gives CDR1 KGHSH, CDR2 LQKENI. CDR3 size: 17 residues.

The V call is TRBV12-2, the J call TRBJ1-5; the table's D call of TRBD1 was not tested on the DNA. TRBV12-2 is described as a pseudogene. CDR3 length: 14 amino acids. CDR3 in DNA: TGTGCAAGTCGCCAAAGGACAGTAAATCAGCCCCAGCATTTT. This codes for CASRQRTVNQPQHF.

The chain combines TRBV6-6 with TRBJ2-3; 7 nucleotides align to TRBD2. After removal of 2 bases from V and 0 bases from J, the junction contained 5 bases not matched to a gene. The CDR3 runs 16 residues. The germline V gene encodes CDR1 MNHNY and CDR2 SVGAGI (reference sequence). The CDR3 reads CASSYQLAESTDTQYF. CDR3 coding DNA: TGTGCCAGCAGTTACCAGCTAGCGGAGAGCACAGATACGCAGTATTTT.